Below, one T cell receptor (beta chain) is given with its context. Tumor samples were obtained before definitive surgery or chemotherapy. These data come from a study of high-grade serous ovarian cancer treatment subgroups. Sequencing was performed with immunoSEQ multiplex PCR; in TCRdb, only in-frame clones are kept and a portion is missing. Altogether roughly 1,900 clones are present, roughly 80% being singletons, with the ten largest covering roughly an eighth. Germline-derived CDR1 and CDR2 are LNHDA and SQIVND (reference sequence). This CDR3 spans 14 amino acids. V was shortened by 4 bases and J by 5 bases, with 14 bases between the two germline ends.

The chain uses TRBV19 and TRBJ1-2; D gene unclear. This TCR was recovered from a human donor with high-grade serous ovarian cancer. Sample: tumor tissue. In nucleotides, the CDR3 is TGTGCCAGTAGTACCTCCCCCGGGGTTTATGGCTACACCTTC. It codes for CASSTSPGVYGYTF. The variable domain in full, with the rest retrieved from reference TRBV19 and TRBJ1-2, is DGGITQSPKYLFRKEGQNVTLSCEQNLNHDAMYWYRQDPGQGLRLIYYSQIVNDFQKGDIAEGYSVSREKKESFPLTVTSAQKNPTAFYLCASSTSPGVYGYTFGSGTRLTVV.